What follows are 5 T cell receptor beta chains derived from one specimen sequenced in a study of regulatory T cells. The PCR used 52 TRBV and 13 TRBJ primers. TCRdb's table, derived via immunoSEQ multiplex PCR, lists solely in-frame clones and lacks some. The sample has about 20,000 clones, more than 85% seen once. Material: CD8+ T cells sorted from blood. These receptors were obtained from a child aged 2-15 years with CD3G deficiency.

V is TRBV10-2 and J is TRBJ1-5; D is ambiguous. The CDR3 runs to 15 residues. Trimming shortened V by 3 bases and J by 0 bases, and 9 bases separated the two germline ends. Germline loops: CDR1 WSHSY, CDR2 SAAADI. Here the CDR3 DNA reads TGCGCCAGCAGTGAAAGCAGCCTTAGCAATCAGCCCCAGCATTTT. Translation: CASSESSLSNQPQHF.

The rearrangement joins TRBV10-2 to TRBJ2-1; tentatively, D is TRBD2 (6 bases). The CDR3 spans 14 residues. V shed 2 bases and J shed 6 bases, with 11 bases lying between them. CDR1 is WSHSY and CDR2 is SAAADI in the germline V gene. CDR3 residues: CASSEGGGRNEQFF. The CDR3, as DNA: TGCGCCAGCAGTGAGGGTGGAGGGCGCAATGAGCAGTTCTTC.

The rearrangement links TRBV27 to TRBJ2-1, with 8 bases aligning to TRBD2. Trimming at V came to 6 bases and at J to 4 bases, leaving 8 bases not matched to a gene. Germline V gene data show CDR1 as MNHEY and CDR2 as SMNVEV (reference sequence). This CDR3 has 15 residues. CDR3 nucleotides: TGTGCCAGCAGCCCTGAAGGGACTAGGTACAATGAGCAGTTCTTC. Residues: CASSPEGTRYNEQFF.

The V gene is TRBV28, the J gene TRBJ2-4, with 9 bases lining up with TRBD1. This CDR3 spans 14 amino acids. Germline-derived CDR1 and CDR2 are MDHEN and SYDVKM. With V trimmed by 3 bases and J by 9 bases, 6 bases remained unmatched. CDR3 coding DNA: TGTGCCAGCAGTTTGACAGGGGGAGAGGCCATTCAGTACTTC. Protein: CASSLTGGEAIQYF.

On this clone itself: At one end, the junction sequence differs from germline, possibly due to a read error. The gene calls are TRBV19 and TRBJ1-1, with D possibly matching TRBD1 (5 bases). Germline values: CDR1 LNHDA, CDR2 SQIVND (reference sequence). This CDR3 region has 12 residues. For the CDR3, the DNA is TGTGCCAGTTCCCCAGGGAACGCTGAAGCTTTCTTT. Its protein product is CASSPGNAEAFF.